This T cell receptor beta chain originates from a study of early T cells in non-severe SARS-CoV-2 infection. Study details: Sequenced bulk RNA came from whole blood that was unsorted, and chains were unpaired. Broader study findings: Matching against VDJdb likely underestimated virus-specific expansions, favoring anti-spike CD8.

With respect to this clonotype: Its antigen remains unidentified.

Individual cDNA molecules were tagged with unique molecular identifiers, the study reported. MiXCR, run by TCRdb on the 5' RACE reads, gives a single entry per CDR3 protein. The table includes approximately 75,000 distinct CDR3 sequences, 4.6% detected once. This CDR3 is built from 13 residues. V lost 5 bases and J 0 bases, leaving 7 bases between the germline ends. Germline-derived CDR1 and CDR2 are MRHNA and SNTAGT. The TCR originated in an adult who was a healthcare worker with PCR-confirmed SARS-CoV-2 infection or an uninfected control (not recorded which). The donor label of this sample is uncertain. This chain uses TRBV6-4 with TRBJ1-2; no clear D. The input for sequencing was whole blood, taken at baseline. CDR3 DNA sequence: TGTGCCAGCAGTCCCAGATCTAACTATGGCTACACCTTC. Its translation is CASSPRSNYGYTF.